Listed here are 9 T cell receptor beta chains from one sample, sequenced in a study of T cell responses to AZD1222 COVID-19 vaccine. Assay: immunoSEQ multiplex PCR; the TCRdb copy retains only in-frame clones and omits some. The table shows 150,000 to 200,000 clones, with 85% to 90% occurring only once. Here the sequenced sample was peripheral blood, taken on day 0 of AZD1222 vaccination. Receptor source: an adult in good health.

The V call is TRBV6-5, the J call TRBJ1-1; unclear D gene. Germline CDR1 and CDR2: MNHEY and SVGAGI. This CDR3 is 13 amino acids long. V dropped 8 bases and J dropped 3 bases, with 13 bases sitting between them. The CDR3 protein is CASLPVGHTEAFF. The CDR3 region has the DNA TGTGCCAGCCTCCCGGTAGGGCACACTGAAGCTTTCTTT.

The CDR3 DNA reads TGTGCCACGAGCGTGGGGAACATGAGGAACACCATATATTTT. Translated, it gives CATSVGNMRNTIYF. The chain links TRBV10-3 to TRBJ1-3; D uncertain. Trimming left V 10 bases short and J 7 bases short, with 20 bases between. There are 14 residues in the CDR3. CDR1 is ENHRY, CDR2 SYGVKD, per germline.

The chain recombines TRBV6-5 with TRBJ2-3; D is unclear. The germline V and J ends were trimmed by 11 bases and 1 base, with 19 bases remaining between them. The length of the CDR3 is 15 residues. Germline CDR1 reads MNHEY; CDR2 reads SVGAGI. CDR3 sequence reads: CAARPGSTGTDTQYF. The CDR3 DNA reads TGTGCCGCCCGACCGGGCTCAACAGGCACAGATACGCAGTATTTT.

The chain uses TRBV7-9 and TRBJ1-4; D unclear. Per germline, CDR1 SEHNR and CDR2 FQNEAQ (reference sequence). This CDR3 contains 14 residues. Deletions cut 5 bases from V and 5 bases from J, with 12 bases between. The CDR3 bases are TGTGCCAGCAGCGTGGCGTTTCGGAATGAAAAACTGTTTTTT. Protein: CASSVAFRNEKLFF.

This clone has only one observation. CDR3 loop: CASSQDHTRSGNTIYF. CDR3 bases: TGCGCCAGCAGCCAAGACCACACACGTTCTGGAAACACCATATATTTT. The rearrangement joins TRBV4-1 to TRBJ1-3; D not resolved. This CDR3 has 16 residues. Between the trimmed V and J ends, which lost 0 bases and 1 base, there was a span of 10 bases. Germline CDR1 is MGHRA and CDR2 is YSYEKL.

The chain combines TRBV19 with TRBJ1-2, with 9 bases lining up with TRBD1. This CDR3 is built from 17 residues. The V gene's germline CDR1 is LNHDA and CDR2 SQIVND (reference sequence). The J segment lost 1 base and the V segment lost 5 bases, leaving 11 bases of the junction unmatched. CDR3 loop: CASSLPTGQGINYGYTF. The CDR3 nucleotides are TGTGCCAGTAGTCTTCCGACAGGACAGGGGATTAACTATGGCTACACCTTC.

The chain carries TRBV6-5 and TRBJ1-5; TRBD1 matches at 9 bases. The CDR3 is 14 residues long. Germline V gene lookup returns CDR1 MNHEY and CDR2 SVGAGI. The V gene end was trimmed by 7 bases and the J gene end by 4 bases; junction bases not matched to a gene: 5. The CDR3 nucleotides are TGTGCCAGCAATCGGACAGGGGAGAATCAGCCCCAGCATTTT. Translating gives CASNRTGENQPQHF.

The J gene is TRBJ1-1, the V gene TRBV5-1, with a possible D match to TRBD1 (5 bases). Germline values: CDR1 SGHRS, CDR2 YFSETQ. The length of the CDR3 is 14 residues. V lost 5 bases to trimming and J lost 0 bases, with 11 bases between them. The CDR3 DNA is TGCGCCAGCAGTTCGGGACGGTTGAACACTGAAGCTTTCTTT. Encoded protein: CASSSGRLNTEAFF.

CDR3 nucleotides: TGCGCCAGCAGCAGGGACAGTGGATACACTGAAGCTTTCTTT. This gives the protein CASSRDSGYTEAFF. This chain connects TRBV5-1 to TRBJ1-1, with 7 bases aligning to TRBD1. CDR3 size: 14 residues. Losses at the gene ends were 4 bases for V and 3 bases for J; bases not matched to a gene: 6. Germline lookup yields CDR1 SGHRS and CDR2 YFSETQ.